This T cell receptor (beta chain) originates from a study of post-analysis software for immune sequencing data. Study observations and caveats: There was significantly lower normalized Chao1 diversity in multiple sclerosis patients than in controls. With TRBV5-6, TRBV5-1 and TRBV20-1 included, five TRBV segments were more frequent in patients than in controls.

This CDR3 spans 14 amino acids. V lost 5 bases, J lost 2 bases, and 4 bases stayed unmatched. Germline CDR1 is DFQATT and CDR2 is SNEGSKA (reference sequence). This clonotype has only a few counts. The antigen is not known. The library was made from cDNA and included unique molecular identifiers. TCRdb used MiXCR to reprocess the PCR reads, holding one entry per CDR3 protein. The data hold more than 450,000 distinct CDR3 sequences, with around 36% observed a single time. This TCR was sampled from a girl aged 2 to 17 with multiple sclerosis. Sample: blood. This sequence joins TRBV20-1 and TRBJ2-3; TRBD2 agrees at 10 bases. The CDR3 sequence is CSARTSGYTDTQYF. The CDR3 nucleotides are TGCAGTGCTCGGACTAGCGGTTACACAGATACGCAGTATTTT.